The following is a T cell receptor beta chain sequence with its context. Its target is not known. This record belongs to a study of T cells in localized non-small cell lung cancer. Findings of the study overall: It was uninvolved adjacent lung that showed the highest T cell clonality, exceeding tumor. In adjacent lung appeared a median around 55 of the top 100 tumor clones. Higher blood T cell density tracked longer overall survival.

Per germline, CDR1 SGDLS and CDR2 YYNGEE. This CDR3 is built from 15 residues. The V gene end was trimmed by 4 bases and the J gene end by 5 bases; junction bases not matched to a gene: 8. Libraries were prepared by immunoSEQ multiplex PCR; TCRdb keeps only in-frame clonotypes and omits some of them. The data hold tens of thousands of clones, with around nine tenths observed a single time. The starting material was peripheral blood, obtained before any cancer treatment. This TCR was recovered from a man aged 35 to 69 with stage I squamous cell lung carcinoma. The chain employs TRBV9 and TRBJ1-2; TRBD1 aligns across 10 bases. CDR3 nucleotides: TGTGCCAGCAGCCCGCGACAGGGGGCAGTTTATGGCTACACCTTC. Translation: CASSPRQGAVYGYTF.